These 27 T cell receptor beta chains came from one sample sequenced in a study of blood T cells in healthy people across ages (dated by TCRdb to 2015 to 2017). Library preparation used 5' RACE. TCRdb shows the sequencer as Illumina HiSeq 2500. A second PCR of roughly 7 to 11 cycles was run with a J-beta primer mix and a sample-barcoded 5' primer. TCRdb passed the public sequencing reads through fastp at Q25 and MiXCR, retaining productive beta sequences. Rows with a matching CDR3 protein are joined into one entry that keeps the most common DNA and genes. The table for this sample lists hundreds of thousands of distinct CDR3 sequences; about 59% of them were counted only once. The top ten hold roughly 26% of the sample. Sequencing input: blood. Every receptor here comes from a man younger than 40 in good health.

The CDR3 sequence is CSARDLRRGGGYEQFF. The CDR3 DNA is TGCAGTGCTAGAGATCTCAGGCGGGGGGGCGGCTATGAGCAGTTCTTC. The genes are TRBV20-1 and TRBJ2-1, with 9 bases aligning to TRBD2. The CDR3 spans 16 residues. Trimming took 0 bases from V and 8 from J; bases not matched to a gene: 11. CDR1 is DFQATT, CDR2 SNEGSKA, per germline (reference sequence).

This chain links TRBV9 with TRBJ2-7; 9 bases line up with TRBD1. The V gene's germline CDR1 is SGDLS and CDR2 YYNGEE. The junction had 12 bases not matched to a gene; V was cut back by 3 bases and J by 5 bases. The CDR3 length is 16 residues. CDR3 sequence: CASSEPPGQGQHEQYF. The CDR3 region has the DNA TGTGCCAGCAGCGAACCACCGGGACAGGGTCAACACGAGCAGTACTTC.

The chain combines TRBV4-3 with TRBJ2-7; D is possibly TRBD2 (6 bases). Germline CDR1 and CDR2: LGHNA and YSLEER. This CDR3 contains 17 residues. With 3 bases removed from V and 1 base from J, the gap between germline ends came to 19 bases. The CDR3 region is CASSQGPVLSGSYEQYF. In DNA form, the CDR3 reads TGCGCCAGCAGCCAGGGACCGGTCCTGAGCGGGTCCTACGAGCAGTACTTC.

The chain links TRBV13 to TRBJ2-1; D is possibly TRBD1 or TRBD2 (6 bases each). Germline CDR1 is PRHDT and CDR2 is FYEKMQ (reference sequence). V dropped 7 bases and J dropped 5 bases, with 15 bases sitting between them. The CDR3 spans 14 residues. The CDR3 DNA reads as TGTGCCAGCAACGAGGCAGGGGAGGACAATGAGCAGTTCTTC. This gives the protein CASNEAGEDNEQFF.

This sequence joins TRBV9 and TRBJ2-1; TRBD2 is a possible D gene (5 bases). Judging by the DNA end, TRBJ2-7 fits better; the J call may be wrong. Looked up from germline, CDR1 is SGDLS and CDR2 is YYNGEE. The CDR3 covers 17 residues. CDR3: CASSSPGWASSYDEQYF. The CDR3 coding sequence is TGTGCCAGCAGCTCTCCGGGGTGGGCCAGCTCCTACGATGAGCAGTACTTC.

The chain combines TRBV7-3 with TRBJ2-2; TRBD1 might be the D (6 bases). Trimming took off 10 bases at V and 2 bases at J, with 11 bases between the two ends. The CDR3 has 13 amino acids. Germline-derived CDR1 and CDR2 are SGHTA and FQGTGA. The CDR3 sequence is CATRQDNTGELFF. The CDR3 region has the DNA TGTGCCACCCGACAGGACAACACCGGGGAGCTGTTTTTT.

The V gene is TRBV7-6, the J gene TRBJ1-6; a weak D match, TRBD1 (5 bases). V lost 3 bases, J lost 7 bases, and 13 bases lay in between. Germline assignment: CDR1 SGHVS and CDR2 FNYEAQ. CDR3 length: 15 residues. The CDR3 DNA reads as TGTGCCAGCAGCTTTGGGGACGGAAGGAATTCACCCCTCCACTTT. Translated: CASSFGDGRNSPLHF.

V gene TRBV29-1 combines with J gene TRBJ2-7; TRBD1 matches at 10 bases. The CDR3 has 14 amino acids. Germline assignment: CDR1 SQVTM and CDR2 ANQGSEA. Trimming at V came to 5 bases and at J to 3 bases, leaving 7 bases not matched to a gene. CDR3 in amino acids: CSVISGTGDYEQYF. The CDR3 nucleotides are TGCAGCGTTATCTCCGGGACAGGGGACTACGAGCAGTACTTC.

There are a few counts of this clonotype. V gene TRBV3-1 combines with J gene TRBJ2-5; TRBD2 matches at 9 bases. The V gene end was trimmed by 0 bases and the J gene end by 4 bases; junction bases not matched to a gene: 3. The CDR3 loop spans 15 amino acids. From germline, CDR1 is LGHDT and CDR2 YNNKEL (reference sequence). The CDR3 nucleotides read TGTGCCAGCAGCCAAGATAGCGGGGGCAGAGAGACCCAGTACTTC. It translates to CASSQDSGGRETQYF.

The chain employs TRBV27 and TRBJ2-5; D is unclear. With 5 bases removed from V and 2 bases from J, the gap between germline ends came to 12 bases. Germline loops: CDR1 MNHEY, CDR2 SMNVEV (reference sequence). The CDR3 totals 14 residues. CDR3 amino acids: CASSPQTLQETQYF. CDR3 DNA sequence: TGTGCCAGCAGTCCCCAGACACTTCAAGAGACCCAGTACTTC.

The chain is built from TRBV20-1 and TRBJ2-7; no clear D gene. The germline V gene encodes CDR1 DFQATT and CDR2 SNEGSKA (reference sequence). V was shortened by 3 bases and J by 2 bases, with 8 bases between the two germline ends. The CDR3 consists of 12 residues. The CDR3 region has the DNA TGCAGTGCTAGCCAGAAGGCCTACGAGCAGTACTTC. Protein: CSASQKAYEQYF.

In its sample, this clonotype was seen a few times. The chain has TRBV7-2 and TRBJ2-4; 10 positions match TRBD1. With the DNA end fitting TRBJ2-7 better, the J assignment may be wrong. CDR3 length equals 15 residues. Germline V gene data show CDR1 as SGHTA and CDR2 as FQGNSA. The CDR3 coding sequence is TGTGCCAGCAGCTTGTGGGGACAGGGGTCCTACGAGCAGTACTTC. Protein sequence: CASSLWGQGSYEQYF.

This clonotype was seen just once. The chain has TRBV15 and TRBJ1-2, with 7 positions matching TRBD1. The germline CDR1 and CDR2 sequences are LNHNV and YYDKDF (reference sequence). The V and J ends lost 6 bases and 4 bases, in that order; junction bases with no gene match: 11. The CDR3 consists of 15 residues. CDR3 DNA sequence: TGTGCCACCAGAAGTAATGACAGGGCGAGCTATGGCTACACCTTC. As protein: CATRSNDRASYGYTF.

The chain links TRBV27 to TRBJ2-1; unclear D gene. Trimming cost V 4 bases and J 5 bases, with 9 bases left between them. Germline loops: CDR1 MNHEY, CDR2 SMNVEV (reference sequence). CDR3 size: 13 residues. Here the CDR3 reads CASSWSLNNEQFF. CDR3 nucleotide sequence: TGTGCCAGCAGTTGGTCTCTTAACAATGAGCAGTTCTTC.

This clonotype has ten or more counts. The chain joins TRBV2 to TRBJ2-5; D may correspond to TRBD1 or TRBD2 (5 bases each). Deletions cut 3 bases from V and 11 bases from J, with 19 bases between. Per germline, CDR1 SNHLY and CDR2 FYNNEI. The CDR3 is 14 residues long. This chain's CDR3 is CASSELAGLGEQYF. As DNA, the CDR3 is TGTGCCAGCAGTGAGTTGGCAGGGTTGGGAGAGCAGTACTTC.

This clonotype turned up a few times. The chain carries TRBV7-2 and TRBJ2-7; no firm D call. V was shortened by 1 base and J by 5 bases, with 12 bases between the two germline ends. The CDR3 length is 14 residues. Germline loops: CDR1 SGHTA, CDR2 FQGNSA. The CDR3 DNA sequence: TGTGCCAGCAGCTTAGTGCCTGGTTTGAACGAGCAGTACTTC. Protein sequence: CASSLVPGLNEQYF.

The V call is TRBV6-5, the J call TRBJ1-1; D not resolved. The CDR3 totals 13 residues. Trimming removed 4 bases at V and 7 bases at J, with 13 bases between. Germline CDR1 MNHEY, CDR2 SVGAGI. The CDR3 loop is CASSLLSPGEAFF. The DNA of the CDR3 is TGTGCCAGCAGTTTGCTGTCACCCGGTGAAGCTTTCTTT.

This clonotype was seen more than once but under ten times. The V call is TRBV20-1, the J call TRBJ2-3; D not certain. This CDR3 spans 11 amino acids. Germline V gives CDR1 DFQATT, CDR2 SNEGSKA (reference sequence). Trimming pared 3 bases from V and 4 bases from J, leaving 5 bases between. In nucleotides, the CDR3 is TGCAGTGCTAGGCCAGCAGATACGCAGTATTTT. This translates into CSARPADTQYF.

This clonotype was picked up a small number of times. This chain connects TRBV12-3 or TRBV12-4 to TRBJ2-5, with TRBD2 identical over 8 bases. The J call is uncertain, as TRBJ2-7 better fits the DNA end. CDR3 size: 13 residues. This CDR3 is CASSPGTRNEQYF. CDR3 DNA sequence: TGTGCCAGCAGTCCCGGGACTAGGAACGAGCAGTACTTC.

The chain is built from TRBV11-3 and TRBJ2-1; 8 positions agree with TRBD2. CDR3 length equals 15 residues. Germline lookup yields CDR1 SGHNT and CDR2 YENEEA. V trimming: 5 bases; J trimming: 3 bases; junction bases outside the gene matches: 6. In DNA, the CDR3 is TGTGCCAGCAGCACACGGGGGGGCATCTACAATGAGCAGTTCTTC. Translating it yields CASSTRGGIYNEQFF.

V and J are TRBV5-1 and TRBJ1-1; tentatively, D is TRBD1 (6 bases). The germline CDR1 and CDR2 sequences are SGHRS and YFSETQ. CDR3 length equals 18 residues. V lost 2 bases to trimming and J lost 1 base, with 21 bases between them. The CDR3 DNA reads TGCGCCAGCAGCTTCCCCAATGATGGGGGGGCGAGGAACACTGAAGCTTTCTTT. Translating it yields CASSFPNDGGARNTEAFF. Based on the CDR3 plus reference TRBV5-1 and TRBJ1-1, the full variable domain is KAGVTQTPRYLIKTRGQQVTLSCSPISGHRSVSWYQQTPGQGLQFLFEYFSETQRNKGNFPGRFSGRQFSNSRSEMNVSTLELGDSALYLCASSFPNDGGARNTEAFFGQGTRLTVV.

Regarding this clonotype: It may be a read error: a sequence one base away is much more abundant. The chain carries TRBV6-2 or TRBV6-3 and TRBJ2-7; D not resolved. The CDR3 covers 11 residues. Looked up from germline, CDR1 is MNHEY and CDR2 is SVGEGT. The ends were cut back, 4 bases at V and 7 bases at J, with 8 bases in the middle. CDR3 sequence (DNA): TGTGCCAGCAGTTTTGGGGAAGAGCAGTACTTC. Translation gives CASSFGEEQYF.

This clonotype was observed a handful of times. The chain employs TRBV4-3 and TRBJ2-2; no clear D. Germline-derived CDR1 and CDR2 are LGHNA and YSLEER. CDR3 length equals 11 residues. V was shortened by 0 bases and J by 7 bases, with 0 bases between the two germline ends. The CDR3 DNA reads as TGCGCCAGCAGCCAAGACGGGGAGCTGTTTTTT. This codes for CASSQDGELFF.

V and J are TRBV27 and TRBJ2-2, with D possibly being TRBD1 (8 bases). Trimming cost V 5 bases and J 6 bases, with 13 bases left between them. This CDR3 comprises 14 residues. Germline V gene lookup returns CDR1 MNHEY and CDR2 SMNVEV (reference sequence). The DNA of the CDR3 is TGTGCCAGCAGTCCTACAGGGGGGGCCGGGGAGCTGTTTTTT. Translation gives CASSPTGGAGELFF.

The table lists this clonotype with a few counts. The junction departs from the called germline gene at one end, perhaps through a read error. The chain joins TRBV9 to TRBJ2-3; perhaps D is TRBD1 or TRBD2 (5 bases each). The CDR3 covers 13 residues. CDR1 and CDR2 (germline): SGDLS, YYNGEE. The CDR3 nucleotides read TGTGCTAGCAGCGTAGGTGAGGGGGATACGCAGTATTTT. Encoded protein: CASSVGEGDTQYF. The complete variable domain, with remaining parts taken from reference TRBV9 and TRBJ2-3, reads DSGVTQTPKHLITATGQRVTLRCSPRSGDLSVYWYQQSLDQGLQFLIQYYNGEERAKGNILERFSAQQFPDLHSELNLSSLELGDSALYFCASSVGEGDTQYFGPGTRLTVL.

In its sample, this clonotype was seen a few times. The CDR3 is CASSLDRAGVTDTQYF. The DNA for the CDR3 is TGTGCCAGCAGCTTAGATCGAGCGGGGGTCACAGATACGCAGTATTTT. This sequence joins TRBV11-2 and TRBJ2-3; 8 bases map to TRBD2. V lost 0 bases, J lost 2 bases, and 4 bases stayed unmatched. The CDR3 contains 16 residues. CDR1 is SGHAT and CDR2 is FQNNGV in the germline V gene.

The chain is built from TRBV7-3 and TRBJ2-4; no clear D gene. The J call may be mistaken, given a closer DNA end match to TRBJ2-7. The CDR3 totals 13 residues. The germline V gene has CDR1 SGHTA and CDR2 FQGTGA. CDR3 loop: CASSLYMTSEQYF. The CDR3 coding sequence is TGTGCCAGCAGCTTATACATGACCTCCGAGCAGTACTTC.